The source of this T cell receptor (beta chain) is a study of blood T cell repertoires in COVID-19. This clone was seen repeatedly, ten times or more. The protocol was immunoSEQ multiplex PCR, while the TCRdb copy is restricted to in-frame clones and leaves out a portion. Counted here are some 450,000 clones, 88% occurring once; the ten biggest clones make up roughly 12%. The sample consisted of peripheral blood. The sequence came from a woman aged 50 to 60 with COVID-19, enrolled during active disease.

CDR3 sequence reads: CASSGQGILYTF. Written as DNA, the CDR3 is TGTGCCAGCAGTGGACAGGGTATACTCTACACCTTC. The rearrangement uses TRBV25-1 and TRBJ1-2; 7 bases are shared with TRBD1. V lost 4 bases, J lost 10 bases, and 6 bases stayed unmatched. CDR1 MGHDK and CDR2 SYGVNS come from the germline V gene. This CDR3 has 12 amino acids.